The clone carrying this T cell receptor beta chain was seen a single time. Study processing details: Estimates of nucleated cell counts were drawn from the amplification of reference gene primers. Profiled with immunoSEQ multiplex PCR; TCRdb holds only in-frame clones, not every one. That table furnishes V, J and clone size, whereas the DNA furnished D and trimming. The sample shows around 260,000 clones, about 86% of them seen only once. This record comes from a study of blood T cell repertoires in COVID-19. Whole-study context: Samples taken during acute and convalescent COVID-19 were collected in the United States, Italy and Spain. Nucleic acid was either cDNA or gDNA, and it came from T cells, B-cell-depleted T cells, or PBMCs.

The CDR3 contains 15 residues. Germline V lookup: CDR1 SGHRS, CDR2 YFSETQ. J lost 9 bases, V lost 3 bases, and 5 bases had no gene match. Sample: peripheral blood. This sequence originates from a man younger than 35 with active or convalescent COVID-19. The chain employs TRBV5-1 and TRBJ1-6, with TRBD1 identical over 11 bases. The DNA for the CDR3 is TGCGCCAGCAGCTCCACCGGGACAGGGGGTTCACCCCTCCACTTT. Translated, it gives CASSSTGTGGSPLHF. The complete variable domain, with remaining parts taken from reference TRBV5-1 and TRBJ1-6, reads KAGVTQTPRYLIKTRGQQVTLSCSPISGHRSVSWYQQTPGQGLQFLFEYFSETQRNKGNFPGRFSGRQFSNSRSEMNVSTLELGDSALYLCASSSTGTGGSPLHFGNGTRLTVT.